This T cell receptor beta chain was observed in a study of CD8 T cells in Susac syndrome. RNA amounts of about 0.5 to 1 ug underwent reverse transcription with random hexamers. Using its own MiXCR run on the immunoSEQ multiplex PCR reads, TCRdb lists one record per CDR3 protein. This sample has around 80,000 distinct CDR3 sequences; around 94% occur once, and the top ten carry approximately 0.26%. V shed 6 bases, J shed 2 bases, and the junction held 12 bases outside the gene matches. The germline V gene has CDR1 SQVTM and CDR2 ANQGSEA. The CDR3 has 16 amino acids. The sample consisted of CD8+ T cells from PBMCs. The TCR sequence derives from a human donor in good health. This chain joins TRBV29-1 and TRBJ2-1; 8 nucleotides match TRBD1. The CDR3 DNA reads TGCAGCGTGGACAGGGAGCATCTTTTACCCTACAATGAGCAGTTCTTC. Amino acids: CSVDREHLLPYNEQFF.